A selection of T cell receptor beta chains follows, all from one sample in a study of T cell responses to AZD1222 COVID-19 vaccine. Sequencing used immunoSEQ multiplex PCR; TCRdb keeps in-frame clones, though not all of them. Of some 110,000 clones listed, approximately 90% are singletons. This sample comprised peripheral blood, obtained on day 0 of AZD1222 vaccination. These receptors came from an adult in good health. Each CDR3 is given with its conserved first and last residue. Fields, in order: J gene, D gene, V gene, CDR3 length, clone size, CDR3 protein, CDR3 DNA. A D gene is named only where the DNA matches it firmly. A row's size may be missing; if present it is once, few, many or a size class.

TRBJ1-1	.	TRBV19	14	.	CASSIRDERQEAFF	TGTGCCAGTAGTATCAGGGACGAGAGGCAGGAAGCTTTCTTT
TRBJ1-4	.	TRBV4-1	14	.	CASSQGDSRGKLFF	TGCGCCAGCAGCCAAGGGGACTCGAGGGGAAAACTGTTTTTT
TRBJ1-5	.	TRBV10-1	13	.	CASSESGNQPQHF	TGCGCCAGCAGTGAGTCCGGCAATCAGCCCCAGCATTTT
TRBJ1-2	TRBD1	TRBV6-2/TRBV6-3	16	.	CASSSGQGILNYGYTF	TGTGCCAGCAGCTCGGGACAGGGGATACTTAACTATGGCTACACCTTC
TRBJ1-2	.	TRBV7-7	15	.	CASSPVGEAAGGYTF	TGTGCTAGCAGCCCTGTGGGGGAGGCCGCGGGTGGCTACACCTTC
TRBJ2-2	.	TRBV18	16	.	CASSQGPGQNTGELFF	TGTGCCAGCTCACAGGGCCCGGGACAGAACACCGGGGAGCTGTTTTTT
TRBJ2-2	.	TRBV6-4	14	once	CASSEGQNTGELFF	TGTGCCAGCAGTGAAGGGCAGAACACCGGGGAGCTGTTTTTT
TRBJ2-7	TRBD2	TRBV6-1	16	.	CASRERTSGGAYEQYF	TGTGCCAGCAGGGAAAGGACTAGCGGAGGAGCCTACGAGCAGTACTTC
TRBJ1-6	.	TRBV18	12	.	CASSPTNSPLHF	TGTGCCAGCTCACCTACCAATTCACCCCTCCACTTT
TRBJ2-5	TRBD2	TRBV9	16	.	CASSVGGSGGKETQYF	TGTGCCAGCAGCGTAGGAGGTAGCGGGGGGAAAGAGACCCAGTACTTC
TRBJ1-1	TRBD1	TRBV29-1	13	.	CSVDRQGSTEAFF	TGCAGCGTTGATCGACAGGGTAGCACTGAAGCTTTCTTT
TRBJ1-6	.	TRBV6-1	17	.	CASSDSWRGSYNSPLHF	TGTGCCAGCAGTGACAGTTGGAGGGGCTCCTATAATTCACCCCTCCACTTT
TRBJ2-3	TRBD2	TRBV19	17	.	CASSEGVAGGSTDTQYF	TGTGCCAGTAGTGAGGGTGTCGCGGGGGGGAGCACAGATACGCAGTATTTT
TRBJ1-3	.	TRBV18	16	.	CASSPLSEDSGNTIYF	TGTGCCAGCTCACCACTGTCAGAGGACTCTGGAAACACCATATATTTT
TRBJ2-3	TRBD1	TRBV4-1	15	.	CASSHILQGLDTQYF	TGCGCCAGCAGCCATATCCTACAGGGGCTTGATACGCAGTATTTT
TRBJ2-1	TRBD2	TRBV2	17	.	CASSQMQSGSGLAEQFF	TGTGCCAGTTCCCAGATGCAGAGCGGGAGTGGGTTGGCTGAGCAGTTCTTC
TRBJ2-7	TRBD2	TRBV19	15	.	CASSSSTGLVYEQYF	TGTGCCAGTAGTTCGAGCACGGGACTAGTCTACGAGCAGTACTTC
TRBJ1-3	.	TRBV10-3	15	.	CAIRPQTGSGNTIYF	TGTGCCATCAGGCCGCAAACCGGCTCTGGAAACACCATATATTTT
TRBJ2-1	TRBD1	TRBV5-4	15	.	CASSLGTDSYNEQFF	TGTGCCAGCAGCTTAGGGACAGATTCCTACAATGAGCAGTTCTTC
TRBJ1-5	.	TRBV18	15	once	CASSPTAGSGQPQHF	TGTGCCAGCTCACCAACCGCAGGTTCGGGGCAGCCCCAGCATTTT
TRBJ2-1	.	TRBV7-8	15	.	CASSLVGGGANEQFF	TGTGCCAGCAGCTTAGTAGGGGGAGGGGCGAATGAGCAGTTCTTC
TRBJ2-5	.	TRBV12-5	14	.	CASGLGPNQETQYF	TGTGCTAGTGGGTTAGGGCCAAACCAAGAGACCCAGTACTTC
TRBJ1-2	TRBD1	TRBV6-5	14	.	CASSVDRVGYGYTF	TGTGCCAGCAGCGTAGACAGGGTCGGCTATGGCTACACCTTC
TRBJ2-7	TRBD2	TRBV2	13	.	CATAGPVIDEQYF	TGTGCCACAGCGGGGCCAGTCATCGACGAGCAGTACTTC
TRBJ1-4	.	TRBV15	14	.	CATSPMWSSEKLFF	TGTGCCACCAGTCCCATGTGGAGCAGTGAAAAACTGTTTTTT
TRBJ1-6	.	TRBV5-1	15	.	CASATGTDYNSPLHF	TGCGCCAGCGCCACCGGGACGGACTATAATTCACCCCTCCACTTT
TRBJ1-2	TRBD1	TRBV3-1/TRBV3-2	15	.	CASSQGQTGPYGYTF	TGTGCCAGCAGCCAAGGTCAGACAGGGCCCTATGGCTACACCTTC
TRBJ2-7	.	TRBV10-1	16	.	CASSEAGHILSYEQYF	TGCGCCAGCAGTGAAGCGGGACACATCCTTTCCTACGAGCAGTACTTC
TRBJ2-7	TRBD1	TRBV5-6	12	.	CASSFWTGEQYF	TGTGCCAGCAGCTTCTGGACAGGCGAGCAGTACTTC
TRBJ2-3	.	TRBV6-5	13	.	CASSSSLGHTQYF	TGTGCCAGCAGTTCCTCCTTAGGTCATACGCAGTATTTT
TRBJ1-2	.	TRBV6-5	13	.	CASIGSGGPGYTF	TGTGCCAGCATTGGATCGGGGGGCCCGGGCTACACCTTC
TRBJ1-1	.	TRBV28	14	.	CASRVPGANTEAFF	TGTGCCAGCAGGGTCCCCGGGGCGAACACTGAAGCTTTCTTT
TRBJ2-1	TRBD2	TRBV15	13	.	CATSRAPGTNWFF	TGTGCCACCAGCAGAGCCCCCGGGACTAATTGGTTCTTC
TRBJ2-5	.	TRBV18	14	.	CASRGAPYQETQYF	TGTGCCAGCCGCGGGGCACCGTACCAAGAGACCCAGTACTTC
TRBJ2-3	TRBD1	TRBV5-1	14	.	CASSMGQGGDTQYF	TGCGCCAGCAGCATGGGACAGGGGGGAGATACGCAGTATTTT
TRBJ2-1	TRBD2	TRBV3-1/TRBV3-2	17	.	CASSQVSGGAYYNEQFF	TGTGCCAGCAGCCAAGTGAGCGGGGGGGCGTACTACAATGAGCAGTTCTTC
TRBJ1-4	.	TRBV5-1	14	.	CASSFQSSNEKLFF	TGCGCCAGCAGCTTTCAGAGTTCTAATGAAAAACTGTTTTTT
TRBJ1-4	TRBD1	TRBV28	14	.	CASSLDRGDEKLFF	TGTGCCAGCAGTCTGGACAGGGGCGATGAAAAACTGTTTTTT
TRBJ1-5	.	TRBV15	12	.	CATSRDRQPQHF	TGTGCCACCAGCAGGGATCGTCAGCCCCAGCATTTT
TRBJ1-2	TRBD1	TRBV5-6	14	.	CASSLGTGGYGYTF	TGTGCCAGCAGCTTGGGGACAGGGGGATACGGCTACACCTTC
TRBJ1-3	.	TRBV3-1/TRBV3-2	13	.	CASSPSLGNTIYF	TGTGCCAGCAGCCCCTCCCTTGGAAACACCATATATTTT
TRBJ2-1	TRBD2	TRBV9	15	.	CASSPTSGPYNEQFF	TGTGCCAGCAGCCCGACTAGCGGGCCATACAATGAGCAGTTCTTC
TRBJ1-5	TRBD1	TRBV6-5	15	.	CASTKGTVSNQPQHF	TGTGCCAGCACCAAGGGGACAGTTAGCAATCAGCCCCAGCATTTT
TRBJ2-5	TRBD1	TRBV2	14	.	CASNPSTGEQTQYF	TGTGCCAGCAACCCGTCAACAGGGGAACAGACCCAGTACTTC
TRBJ2-4	TRBD1	TRBV27	17	.	CASRGSGQGSAKNIQYF	TGTGCCAGCAGGGGCTCGGGACAGGGGTCAGCCAAAAACATTCAGTACTTC
TRBJ1-5	.	TRBV4-1	15	.	CASSQDKDRNQPQHF	TGCGCCAGCAGCCAAGATAAGGACCGCAATCAGCCCCAGCATTTT
TRBJ2-2	.	TRBV19	13	.	CASSIFGPGELFF	TGTGCCAGTAGTATCTTTGGACCCGGGGAGCTGTTTTTT
TRBJ1-4	.	TRBV3-1/TRBV3-2	13	.	CASSHDNRAPLFF	TGTGCCAGCAGCCATGACAACCGGGCCCCTCTGTTTTTT
TRBJ1-1	.	TRBV5-1	13	.	CASSLAGFTEAFF	TGCGCCAGCAGCTTGGCAGGGTTCACTGAAGCTTTCTTT
TRBJ1-5	.	TRBV7-9	12	.	CASSLSNQPQHF	TGTGCCAGCAGCTTATCCAATCAGCCCCAGCATTTT
TRBJ1-2	.	TRBV28	12	.	CASNAQRYGYTF	TGTGCCAGCAACGCCCAAAGATATGGCTACACCTTC
TRBJ2-4	.	TRBV28	12	.	CASSRGFNIQYF	TGTGCCAGCAGCCGGGGTTTCAACATTCAGTACTTC
TRBJ2-5	TRBD2	TRBV3-1/TRBV3-2	17	.	CASSQVGAGGFEETQYF	TGTGCCAGCAGCCAAGTAGGAGCGGGAGGATTCGAAGAGACCCAGTACTTC
TRBJ2-7	TRBD1	TRBV6-5	13	.	CASSRITGGEQYF	TGTGCCAGCAGTCGAATCACAGGGGGTGAGCAGTACTTC
TRBJ2-1	TRBD1	TRBV11-3	15	.	CASSLGGQVGYEQFF	TGTGCCAGCAGCTTAGGGGGACAGGTGGGTTATGAGCAGTTCTTC
TRBJ1-2	.	TRBV3-1/TRBV3-2	13	.	CASSQDAGYGYTF	TGTGCCAGCAGCCAAGACGCGGGCTATGGCTACACCTTC
TRBJ1-2	TRBD1	TRBV5-1	14	once	CASSFLGQGHGYTF	TGCGCCAGCAGCTTTCTGGGACAGGGGCATGGCTACACCTTC
TRBJ2-7	TRBD2	TRBV7-8	15	.	CASSFGTSGPYEQYF	TGTGCCAGCAGCTTTGGGACTAGCGGCCCCTACGAGCAGTACTTC
TRBJ2-5	.	TRBV2	11	.	CASNSWETQYF	TGTGCCAGCAATAGTTGGGAGACCCAGTACTTC